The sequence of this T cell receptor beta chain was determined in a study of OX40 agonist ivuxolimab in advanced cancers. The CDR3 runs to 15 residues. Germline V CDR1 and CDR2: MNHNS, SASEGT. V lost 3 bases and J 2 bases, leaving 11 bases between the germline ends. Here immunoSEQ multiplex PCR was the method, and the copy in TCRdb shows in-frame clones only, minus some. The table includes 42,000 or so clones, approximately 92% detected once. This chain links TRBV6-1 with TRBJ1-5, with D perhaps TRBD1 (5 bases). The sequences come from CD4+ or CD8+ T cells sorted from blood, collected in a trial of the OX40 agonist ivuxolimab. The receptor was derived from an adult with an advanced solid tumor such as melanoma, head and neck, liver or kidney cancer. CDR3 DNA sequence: TGTGCCAGCAGTGACCCTTTCAGGGGCAATCAGCCCCAGCATTTT. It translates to CASSDPFRGNQPQHF.